This T cell receptor beta chain was obtained from a study of blood T cell repertoires in COVID-19 (TCRdb year 2020). About the investigation overall: Samples covering the acute and convalescent phases of COVID-19 were provided by collaborators in the United States, Italy and Spain. The samples were drawn from the first 160 participants of the ongoing ImmuneRACE study and from more than 1,000 subjects provided by 6 global collaborators. The dataset comprised deeply sampled blood TCRbeta repertoires from subjects exposed to, actively infected with, or recovered from COVID-19. The repertoires were released in a freely available public database intended as a resource for research on the immune response to SARS-CoV-2. Nearly every sample came with metadata listing a de-identified subject ID, COVID-19 status, age in years and sex. Where HLA class I and class II types were available, the types were taken from metadata supplied by the sample provider, not from assay-based typing. The prospective study material was composed of cDNA or gDNA derived from T cells, B-cell-depleted T cells, or PBMCs.

Remarks on this clone: It has no known antigen specificity. The input lacks base qualities; no much larger clone sits a single base away.

The immunoSEQ Assay, a bias-controlled multiplex PCR, was used to amplify TCRbeta CDR3 regions from genomic DNA. Processing in the source paper ran as follows. Within the assay, amplification of reference gene primers was used to estimate how many nucleated cells each sample contained. Sequence reads were collapsed and filtered to measure the absolute abundance of every unique TCRbeta CDR3 rearrangement. For each sample, productive Simpson clonality was calculated as the square root of Simpson's diversity index over productive rearrangements. TCRdb provides this immuneACCESS table in a form limited to in-frame rearrangements. Some clones are lacking; in checked studies, under half of them reflect an unresolved V gene, and why the rest are absent is not known. The D gene and trimming were derived from the DNA, and the V and J assignments and clone size from that table. Present in this sample are under 20,000 clones, around nine tenths of which were seen just once. Less than 6% of the sample is in the top ten clones.

Whole blood was collected in K2EDTA tubes by collaborating institutions according to the institutions' own protocols. For TCRbeta analysis, collaborators shipped samples in one of three forms: frozen whole blood, isolated PBMCs, or DNA extracted from either of those sample types. General conclusions and limits of the study: How much clinical and demographic metadata was included differed by source and by participant, and the metadata was provided uncurated.

The receptor was derived from a human donor in a cohort sampled during active COVID-19. Sample: peripheral blood.

The DNA sequence is given as TGTGCCAGCAGCGCCACTGACAGGGGCGCGGAGACCCAGTACTTC. This translates into CASSATDRGAETQYF. This chain joins TRBV7-3 to TRBJ2-5, and 8 junction bases match TRBD1. Including cysteine and phenylalanine, the CDR3 has 15 amino acids. The kept DNA is CDR3 alone, 45 bases in frame from the first base. CDR1 and CDR2, looked up from the germline V gene, are SGHTA and FQGTGA. The junction shows trimming of 5 bases on V and 5 bases on J, and the gene matches do not reach 10 bases of it.